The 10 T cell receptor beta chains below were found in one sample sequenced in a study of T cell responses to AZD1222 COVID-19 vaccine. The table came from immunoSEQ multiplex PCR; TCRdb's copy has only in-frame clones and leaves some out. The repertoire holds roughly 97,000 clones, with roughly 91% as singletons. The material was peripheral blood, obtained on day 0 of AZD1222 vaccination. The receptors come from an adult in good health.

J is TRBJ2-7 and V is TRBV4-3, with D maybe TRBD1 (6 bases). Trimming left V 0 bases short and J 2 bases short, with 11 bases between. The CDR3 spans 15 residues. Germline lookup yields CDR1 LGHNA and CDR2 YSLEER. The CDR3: CASSQESPGAYEQYF. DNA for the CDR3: TGCGCCAGCAGCCAAGAATCTCCAGGGGCCTACGAGCAGTACTTC.

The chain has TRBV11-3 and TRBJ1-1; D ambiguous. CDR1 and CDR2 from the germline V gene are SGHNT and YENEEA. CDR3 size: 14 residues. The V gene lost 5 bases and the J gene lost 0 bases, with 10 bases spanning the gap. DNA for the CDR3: TGTGCCAGCAGCGCCGGCGGAATGAACACTGAAGCTTTCTTT. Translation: CASSAGGMNTEAFF.

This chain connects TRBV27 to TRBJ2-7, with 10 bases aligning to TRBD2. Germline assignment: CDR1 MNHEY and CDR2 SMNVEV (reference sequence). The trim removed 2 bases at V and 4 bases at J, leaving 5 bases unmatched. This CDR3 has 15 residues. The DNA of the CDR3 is TGTGCCAGCAGTTTAGATCTAGCGGGGGATTACGAGCAGTACTTC. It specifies CASSLDLAGDYEQYF.

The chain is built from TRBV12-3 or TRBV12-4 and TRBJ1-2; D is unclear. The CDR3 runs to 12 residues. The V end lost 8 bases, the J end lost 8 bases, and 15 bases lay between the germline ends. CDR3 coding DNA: TGTGCCAGCGGCCTTGGGCCCCTGGGCTACACCTTC. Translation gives CASGLGPLGYTF.

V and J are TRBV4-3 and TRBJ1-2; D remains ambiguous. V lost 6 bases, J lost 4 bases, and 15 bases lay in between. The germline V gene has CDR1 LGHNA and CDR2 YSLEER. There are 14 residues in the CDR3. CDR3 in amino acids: CASSVGETGYGYTF. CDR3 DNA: TGCGCCAGCAGTGTTGGGGAGACGGGCTATGGCTACACCTTC.

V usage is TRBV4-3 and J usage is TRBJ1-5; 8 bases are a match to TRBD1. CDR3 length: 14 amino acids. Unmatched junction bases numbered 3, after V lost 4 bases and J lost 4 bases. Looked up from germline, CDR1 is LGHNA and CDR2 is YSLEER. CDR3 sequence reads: CASSPDRGNQPQHF. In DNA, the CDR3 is TGCGCCAGCAGCCCCGACAGGGGTAATCAGCCCCAGCATTTT.

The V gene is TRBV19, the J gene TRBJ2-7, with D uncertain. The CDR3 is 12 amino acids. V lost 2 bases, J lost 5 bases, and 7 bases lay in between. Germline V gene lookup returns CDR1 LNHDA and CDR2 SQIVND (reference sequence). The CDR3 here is CASSISGDEQYF. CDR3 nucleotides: TGTGCCAGTAGTATATCAGGTGACGAGCAGTACTTC. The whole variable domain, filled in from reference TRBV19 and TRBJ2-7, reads DGGITQSPKYLFRKEGQNVTLSCEQNLNHDAMYWYRQDPGQGLRLIYYSQIVNDFQKGDIAEGYSVSREKKESFPLTVTSAQKNPTAFYLCASSISGDEQYFGPGTRLTVT.

The CDR3 DNA reads as TGTGCTAGTGGTTTGGCTGAAACGACCCTCAATGAGCAGTTCTTC. As protein: CASGLAETTLNEQFF. The chain links TRBV12-5 to TRBJ2-1; D is uncertain. In germline, CDR1 is LGHNT, CDR2 FRNRAP. The CDR3 contains 15 residues. With 1 base removed from V and 6 bases from J, the gap between germline ends came to 13 bases.

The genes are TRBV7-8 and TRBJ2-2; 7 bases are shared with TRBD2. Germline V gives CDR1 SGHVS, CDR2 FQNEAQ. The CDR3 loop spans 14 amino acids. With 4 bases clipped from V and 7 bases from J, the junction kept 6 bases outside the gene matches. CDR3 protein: CASSWDRGVGELFF. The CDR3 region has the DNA TGTGCCAGCAGCTGGGACCGGGGGGTCGGGGAGCTGTTTTTT. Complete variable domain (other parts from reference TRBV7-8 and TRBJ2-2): GAGVSQSPRYKVAKRGQDVALRCDPISGHVSLFWYQQALGQGPEFLTYFQNEAQLDKSGLPSDRFFAERPEGSVSTLKIQRTQQEDSAVYLCASSWDRGVGELFFGEGSRLTVL.

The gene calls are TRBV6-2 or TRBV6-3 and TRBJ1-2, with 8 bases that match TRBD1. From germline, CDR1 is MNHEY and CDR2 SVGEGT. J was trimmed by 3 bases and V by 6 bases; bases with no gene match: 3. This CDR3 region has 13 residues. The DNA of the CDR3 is TGTGCCAGCAGCCCGACAGGGGACTATGGCTACACCTTC. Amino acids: CASSPTGDYGYTF.